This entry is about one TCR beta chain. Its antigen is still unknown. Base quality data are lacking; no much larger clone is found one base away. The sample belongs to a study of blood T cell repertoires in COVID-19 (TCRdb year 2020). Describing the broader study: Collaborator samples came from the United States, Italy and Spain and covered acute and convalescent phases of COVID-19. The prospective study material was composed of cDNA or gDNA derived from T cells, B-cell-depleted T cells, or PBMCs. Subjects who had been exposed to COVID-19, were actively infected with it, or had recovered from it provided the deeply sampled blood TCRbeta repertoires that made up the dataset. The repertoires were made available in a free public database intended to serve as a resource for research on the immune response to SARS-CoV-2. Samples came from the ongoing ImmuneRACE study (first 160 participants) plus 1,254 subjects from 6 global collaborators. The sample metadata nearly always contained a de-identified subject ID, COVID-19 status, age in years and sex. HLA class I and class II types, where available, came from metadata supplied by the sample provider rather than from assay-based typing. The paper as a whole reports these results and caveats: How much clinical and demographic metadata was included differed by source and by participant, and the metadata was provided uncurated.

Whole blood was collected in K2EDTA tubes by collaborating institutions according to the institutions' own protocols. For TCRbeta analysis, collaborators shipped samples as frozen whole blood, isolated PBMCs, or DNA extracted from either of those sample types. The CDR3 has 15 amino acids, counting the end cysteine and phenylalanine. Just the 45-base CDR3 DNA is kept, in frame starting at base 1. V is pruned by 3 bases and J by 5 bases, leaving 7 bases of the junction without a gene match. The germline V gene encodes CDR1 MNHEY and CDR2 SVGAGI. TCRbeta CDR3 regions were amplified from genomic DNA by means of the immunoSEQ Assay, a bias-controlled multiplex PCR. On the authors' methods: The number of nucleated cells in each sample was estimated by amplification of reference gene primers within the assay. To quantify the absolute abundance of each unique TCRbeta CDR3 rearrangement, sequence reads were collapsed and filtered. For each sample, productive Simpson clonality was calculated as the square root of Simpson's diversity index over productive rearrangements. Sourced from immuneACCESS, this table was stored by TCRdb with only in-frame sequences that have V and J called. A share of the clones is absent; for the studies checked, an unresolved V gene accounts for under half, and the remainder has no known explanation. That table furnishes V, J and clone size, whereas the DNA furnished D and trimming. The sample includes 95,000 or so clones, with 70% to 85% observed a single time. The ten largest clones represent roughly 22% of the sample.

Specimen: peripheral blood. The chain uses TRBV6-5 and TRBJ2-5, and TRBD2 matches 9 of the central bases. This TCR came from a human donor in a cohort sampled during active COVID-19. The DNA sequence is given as TGTGCCAGCAGTTATTTTAGCGGGAGTTTGGAGACCCAGTACTTC. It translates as CASSYFSGSLETQYF.